A single sample gave rise to the 21 T cell receptor beta chains below, sequenced in a study of blood T cell repertoires in COVID-19. The table came from immunoSEQ multiplex PCR; TCRdb's copy has only in-frame clones and leaves some out. Of roughly 300,000 clones listed, around 90% are singletons. Sample: PBMCs or T cells enriched from blood (not recorded which). The source is a woman in her thirties who had recovered from COVID-19.

Regarding this clone: Germline and junction disagree at one end, which may indicate a read error. This chain connects TRBV5-4 to TRBJ2-2; D is perhaps TRBD1 (6 bases). CDR1 and CDR2 (germline): SGHNT, YYREEE (reference sequence). The CDR3 has 14 residues. CDR3 coding DNA: TGTGCCAGCAGATTGGCAGGGGCAACCGGGGAGCTGTTTTTT. Translation gives CASRLAGATGELFF.

The CDR3 loop reads CASSLAETLYGSQYF. Written as DNA, the CDR3 is TGTGCCAGCAGCTTAGCGGAGACCCTCTATGGTTCCCAGTACTTC. This chain links TRBV7-2 with TRBJ2-5, with D hard to call. CDR3 length: 15 residues. Germline CDR1 reads SGHTA; CDR2 reads FQGNSA. With 0 bases removed from V and 9 bases from J, the gap between germline ends came to 17 bases.

J is TRBJ1-3 and V is TRBV3-1 (or the pseudogene TRBV3-2); TRBD1 is a possible D gene (5 bases). The CDR3 spans 15 residues. Per germline, CDR1 LGHDT and CDR2 YNNKEL (reference sequence). Trimming shortened V by 2 bases and J by 3 bases, and 11 bases separated the two germline ends. The CDR3 spells CASSQTMGGGNTIYF. CDR3 bases: TGTGCCAGCAGCCAAACGATGGGGGGTGGAAACACCATATATTTT.

The rearrangement joins TRBV14 to TRBJ2-7; the match to TRBD1 covers 8 bases. The germline V gene encodes CDR1 SGHDN and CDR2 FVKESK. The length of the CDR3 is 16 residues. The V and J ends lost 3 bases and 5 bases, in that order; junction bases with no gene match: 12. Here the CDR3 DNA reads TGTGCCAGCAGCCATCGGACAGGGCCCGTTCTGGACGAGCAGTACTTC. It encodes CASSHRTGPVLDEQYF.

The chain uses TRBV4-1 and TRBJ2-3; 7 positions match TRBD1. Germline-derived CDR1 and CDR2 are MGHRA and YSYEKL. Trimming cost V 3 bases and J 6 bases; bases outside gene matches: 18. CDR3 length equals 18 residues. CDR3 bases: TGCGCCAGCAGCCAGGGGACAGAGGTTTATTTGGTACGTGATACGCAGTATTTT. The encoded protein is CASSQGTEVYLVRDTQYF.

This rearrangement joins TRBV28 to TRBJ1-2, with 8 bases identical to TRBD1. CDR3 size: 15 residues. After removal of 3 bases from V and 4 bases from J, the junction contained 7 bases not matched to a gene. The germline V gene has CDR1 MDHEN and CDR2 SYDVKM. CDR3: CASSLVRGLGYGYTF. The CDR3 coding sequence is TGTGCCAGCAGTTTGGTCAGGGGGCTCGGCTATGGCTACACCTTC.

CDR3 DNA: TGCGCCAGCAGCCAGGGACAGGGGGCCGGTGAAAAACTGTTTTTT. This sequence encodes CASSQGQGAGEKLFF. The V call is TRBV4-3, the J call TRBJ1-4; 12 positions agree with TRBD1. The germline V gene encodes CDR1 LGHNA and CDR2 YSLEER. The length of the CDR3 is 15 residues. V shed 3 bases and J 7 bases; nucleotides not matched to a gene: 3.

CDR3 protein: CASSHPTGYTEAFF. CDR3 in DNA: TGTGCCAGCAGTCATCCGACAGGGTACACTGAAGCTTTCTTT. The chain employs TRBV6-2 or TRBV6-3 and TRBJ1-1; 7 bases align to TRBD1. Unmatched junction bases numbered 6, after V lost 5 bases and J lost 3 bases. Germline CDR1 MNHEY, CDR2 SVGEGT. The CDR3 sequence is 14 residues long.

J is TRBJ2-7 and V is TRBV2, with 8 bases matching TRBD1. V shed 8 bases, J shed 2 bases, and the junction held 14 bases outside the gene matches. The germline CDR1 and CDR2 sequences are SNHLY and FYNNEI. The CDR3 loop spans 16 amino acids. The CDR3 nucleotides read TGTGCCAGCGAGGGTTCGGACAGGGAACAACCCTACGAGCAGTACTTC. It is translated as CASEGSDREQPYEQYF.

This chain joins TRBV19 and TRBJ2-1; 9 nucleotides agree with TRBD2. This CDR3 has 16 residues. CDR1 is LNHDA and CDR2 is SQIVND in the germline V gene (reference sequence). The V segment lost 5 bases and the J segment 2 bases; nucleotides outside the gene matches: 7. This CDR3 reads CASSVISGGTYNEQFF. CDR3 bases: TGTGCCAGTAGTGTCATTAGCGGGGGAACCTACAATGAGCAGTTCTTC.

The genes are TRBV27 and TRBJ2-3; 8 bases align to TRBD2. The germline V gene has CDR1 MNHEY and CDR2 SMNVEV (reference sequence). The CDR3 sequence is 15 residues long. Unmatched junction bases numbered 4, after V lost 3 bases and J lost 2 bases. CDR3 protein: CASSFQRGPTDTQYF. DNA for the CDR3: TGTGCCAGCAGTTTCCAGCGGGGGCCCACAGATACGCAGTATTTT.

The chain joins TRBV10-3 to TRBJ1-4; D gene ambiguous. Germline CDR1 and CDR2: ENHRY and SYGVKD. The V and J ends lost 5 bases and 0 bases respectively, with 13 bases between them. The CDR3 is 16 residues long. In DNA form, the CDR3 reads TGTGCCATCAGTCCGGGATGGTCAGCAACTAATGAAAAACTGTTTTTT. This codes for CAISPGWSATNEKLFF.

The rearrangement joins TRBV9 to TRBJ2-7; D perhaps matches TRBD1 (6 bases). CDR1 is SGDLS and CDR2 is YYNGEE in the germline V gene. The CDR3 is 16 amino acids. Between the trimmed V and J ends, which lost 2 bases and 0 bases, there was a span of 15 bases. The CDR3 region has the DNA TGTGCCAGCAGCGTCACCGGGACAACTCTCTCCTACGAGCAGTACTTC. It specifies CASSVTGTTLSYEQYF.

V gene TRBV5-1 combines with J gene TRBJ2-7; no clear D. Between the trimmed V and J ends, which lost 1 base and 3 bases, there was a span of 5 bases. The CDR3 totals 12 residues. Germline CDR1 is SGHRS and CDR2 is YFSETQ. The CDR3 sequence is CASSLSNYEQYF. CDR3 bases: TGCGCCAGCAGCTTGAGCAACTACGAGCAGTACTTC.

CDR3 nucleotide sequence: TGTGCCAGCAGGTTATCCCTCCTAGGAACCGGGGAGCTGTTTTTT. Translation: CASRLSLLGTGELFF. The chain carries TRBV6-5 and TRBJ2-2; D unclear. CDR1 and CDR2 (germline): MNHEY, SVGAGI. The CDR3 has 15 residues. Trimming removed 6 bases at V and 5 bases at J, with 16 bases between.

The chain joins TRBV5-4 to TRBJ2-7, with TRBD2 matching over 8 bases. The CDR3 consists of 14 residues. From germline, CDR1 is SGHNT and CDR2 YYREEE (reference sequence). Germline trimming cut 0 bases from V and 2 bases from J; bases unmatched to any gene: 1. The CDR3: CASSLERGPYEQYF. The CDR3 DNA reads as TGTGCCAGCAGCTTGGAGCGGGGGCCCTACGAGCAGTACTTC. Complete variable domain (other parts from reference TRBV5-4 and TRBJ2-7): ETGVTQSPTHLIKTRGQQVTLRCSSQSGHNTVSWYQQALGQGPQFIFQYYREEENGRGNFPPRFSGLQFPNYSSELNVNALELDDSALYLCASSLERGPYEQYFGPGTRLTVT.

The chain combines TRBV5-1 with TRBJ1-1; perhaps TRBD1 as D (6 bases). The CDR3 covers 15 residues. Germline assignment: CDR1 SGHRS and CDR2 YFSETQ. V was shortened by 4 bases and J by 3 bases, with 16 bases between the two germline ends. The CDR3 bases are TGCGCCAGCAGCGGGATGGGAGGGGGTGACACTGAAGCTTTCTTT. It is translated as CASSGMGGGDTEAFF. Drawing the rest from reference TRBV5-1 and TRBJ1-1, the complete variable domain is KAGVTQTPRYLIKTRGQQVTLSCSPISGHRSVSWYQQTPGQGLQFLFEYFSETQRNKGNFPGRFSGRQFSNSRSEMNVSTLELGDSALYLCASSGMGGGDTEAFFGQGTRLTVV.

The rearrangement uses TRBV5-6 and TRBJ2-7; D remains ambiguous. The ends were cut back, 2 bases at V and 2 bases at J, with 14 bases in the middle. Germline CDR1 SGHDT, CDR2 YYEEEE. The CDR3 extends over 15 amino acids. The CDR3 protein is CASSFLTAPTYEQYF. The DNA of the CDR3 is TGTGCCAGCAGCTTTCTCACTGCCCCGACCTACGAGCAGTACTTC.

The chain joins TRBV28 to TRBJ2-7; tentatively, D is TRBD2 (5 bases). Trimming took off 3 bases at V and 2 bases at J, with 8 bases between the two ends. This CDR3 region has 13 residues. Per germline, CDR1 MDHEN and CDR2 SYDVKM. Here the CDR3 DNA reads TGTGCCAGCAGTTTTCGAGGGACCTACGAGCAGTACTTC. Protein product: CASSFRGTYEQYF.

V is TRBV19 and J is TRBJ1-5; D gene unclear. The CDR3 is made up of 15 amino acids. The ends were cut back, 3 bases at V and 5 bases at J, with 14 bases in the middle. The V gene's germline CDR1 is LNHDA and CDR2 SQIVND (reference sequence). CDR3 in amino acids: CASSIAHGEYQPQHF. The CDR3 nucleotides are TGTGCCAGTAGTATCGCTCACGGGGAGTATCAGCCCCAGCATTTT.

This clone was seen a few times. This chain joins TRBV7-3 and TRBJ2-2; 8 bases match TRBD2. There are 15 residues in the CDR3. V lost 3 bases, J lost 0 bases, and 0 bases stayed unmatched. CDR1 and CDR2 from the germline V gene are SGHTA and FQGTGA. The CDR3 sequence: CASSFSGANTGELFF. DNA for the CDR3: TGTGCCAGCAGCTTTAGCGGGGCGAACACCGGGGAGCTGTTTTTT.